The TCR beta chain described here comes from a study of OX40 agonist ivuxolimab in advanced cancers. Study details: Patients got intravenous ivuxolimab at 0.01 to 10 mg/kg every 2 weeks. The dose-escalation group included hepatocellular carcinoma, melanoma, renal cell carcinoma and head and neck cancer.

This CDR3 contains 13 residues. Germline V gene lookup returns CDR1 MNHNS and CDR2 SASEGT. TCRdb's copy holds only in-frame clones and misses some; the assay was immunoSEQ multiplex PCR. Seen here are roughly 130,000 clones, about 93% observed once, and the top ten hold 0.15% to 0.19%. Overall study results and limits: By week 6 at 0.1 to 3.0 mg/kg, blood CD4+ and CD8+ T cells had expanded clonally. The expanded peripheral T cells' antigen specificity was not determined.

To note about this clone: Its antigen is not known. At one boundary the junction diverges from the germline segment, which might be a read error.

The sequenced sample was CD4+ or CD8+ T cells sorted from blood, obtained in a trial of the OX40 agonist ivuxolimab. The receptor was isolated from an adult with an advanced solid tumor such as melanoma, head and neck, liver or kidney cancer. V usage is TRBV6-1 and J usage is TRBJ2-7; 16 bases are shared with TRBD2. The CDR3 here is CGTSGRVFYEQYF. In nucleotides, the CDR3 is TGCGGGACTAGCGGGAGGGTTTTCTACGAGCAGTACTTC.